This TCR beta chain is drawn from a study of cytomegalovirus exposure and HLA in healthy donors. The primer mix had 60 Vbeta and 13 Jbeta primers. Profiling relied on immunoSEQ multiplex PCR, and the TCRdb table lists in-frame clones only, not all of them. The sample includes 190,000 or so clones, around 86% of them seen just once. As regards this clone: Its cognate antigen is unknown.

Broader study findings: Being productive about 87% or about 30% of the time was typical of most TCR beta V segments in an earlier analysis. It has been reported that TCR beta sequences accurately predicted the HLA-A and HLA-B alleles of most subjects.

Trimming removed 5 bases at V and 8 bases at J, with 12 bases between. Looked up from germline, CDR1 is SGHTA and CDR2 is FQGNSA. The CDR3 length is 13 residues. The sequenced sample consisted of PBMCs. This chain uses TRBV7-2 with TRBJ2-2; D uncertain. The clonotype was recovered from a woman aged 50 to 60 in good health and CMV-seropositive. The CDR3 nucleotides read TGTGCCAGCAGCAAAGACAATACGGGGGAGCTGTTTTTT. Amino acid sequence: CASSKDNTGELFF.